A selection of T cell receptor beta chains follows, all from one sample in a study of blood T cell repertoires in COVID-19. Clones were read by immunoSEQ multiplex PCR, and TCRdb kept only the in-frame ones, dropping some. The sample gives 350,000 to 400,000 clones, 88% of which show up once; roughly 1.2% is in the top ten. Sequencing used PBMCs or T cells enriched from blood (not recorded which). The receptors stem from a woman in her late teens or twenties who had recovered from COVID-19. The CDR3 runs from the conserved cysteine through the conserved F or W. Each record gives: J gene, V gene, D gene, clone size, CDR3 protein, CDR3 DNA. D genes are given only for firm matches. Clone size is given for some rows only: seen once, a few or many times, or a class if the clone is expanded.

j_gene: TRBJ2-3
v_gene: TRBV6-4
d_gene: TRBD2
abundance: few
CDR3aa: CASSDSAGGSTDTQYF
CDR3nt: TGTGCCAGCAGTGACTCAGCGGGGGGTAGCACAGATACGCAGTATTTT

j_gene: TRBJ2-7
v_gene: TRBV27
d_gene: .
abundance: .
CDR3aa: CASSLQGGEQYF
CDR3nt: TGTGCCAGCAGTTTGCAAGGAGGCGAGCAGTACTTC

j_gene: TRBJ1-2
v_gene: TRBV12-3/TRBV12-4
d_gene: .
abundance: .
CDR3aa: CASSFSGLYGYTF
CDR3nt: TGTGCCAGCAGTTTCTCAGGGCTCTATGGCTACACCTTC

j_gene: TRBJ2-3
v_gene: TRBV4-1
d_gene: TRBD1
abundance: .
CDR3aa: CASSLIIQGPSTDTQYF
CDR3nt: TGCGCCAGCAGCCTAATCATACAGGGGCCTAGCACAGATACGCAGTATTTT

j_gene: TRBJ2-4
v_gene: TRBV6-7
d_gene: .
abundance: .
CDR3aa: CASSYSAAASAKNIQYF
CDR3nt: TGTGCCAGCAGTTACTCGGCGGCAGCCTCAGCCAAAAACATTCAGTACTTC

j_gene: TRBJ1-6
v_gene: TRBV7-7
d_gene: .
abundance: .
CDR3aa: CASSLGGAGNNSPLHF
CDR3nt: TGTGCTAGCAGCTTGGGTGGGGCAGGGAATAATTCACCCCTCCACTTT

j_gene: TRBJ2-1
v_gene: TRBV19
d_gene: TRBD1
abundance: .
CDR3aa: CASSPLDRSPPAEQFF
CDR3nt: TGTGCCAGTAGTCCCCTGGACAGGTCCCCCCCGGCTGAGCAGTTCTTC

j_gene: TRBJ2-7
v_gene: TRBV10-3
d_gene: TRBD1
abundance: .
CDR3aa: CAISGYRDRDSYEQYF
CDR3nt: TGTGCCATCAGTGGTTACCGGGACAGGGACTCCTACGAGCAGTACTTC

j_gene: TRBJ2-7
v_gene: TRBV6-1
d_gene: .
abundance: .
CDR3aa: CASSEADRSEQYF
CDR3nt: TGTGCCAGCAGTGAAGCGGACAGATCCGAGCAGTACTTC

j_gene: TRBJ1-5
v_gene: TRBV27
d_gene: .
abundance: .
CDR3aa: CASSRRGGAIQPQHF
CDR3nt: TGTGCCAGCAGCCGGCGGGGGGGGGCAATCCAGCCCCAGCATTTT

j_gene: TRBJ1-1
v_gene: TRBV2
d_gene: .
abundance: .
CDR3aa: CASSAQGLSTEAFF
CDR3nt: TGTGCCAGCAGTGCGCAGGGATTGTCCACTGAAGCTTTCTTT

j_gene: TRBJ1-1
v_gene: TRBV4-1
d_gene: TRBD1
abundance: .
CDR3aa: CASSDQTGGTTEAFF
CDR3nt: TGCGCCAGCAGCGACCAAACAGGGGGTACTACTGAAGCTTTCTTT

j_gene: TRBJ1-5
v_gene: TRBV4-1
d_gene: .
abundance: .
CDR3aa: CASGGDQPQHF
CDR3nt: TGCGCCAGCGGGGGCGACCAGCCCCAGCATTTT

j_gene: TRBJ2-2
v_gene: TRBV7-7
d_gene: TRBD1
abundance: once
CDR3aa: CASSLETGGNTGELFF
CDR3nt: TGTGCTAGCAGCTTAGAGACAGGGGGGAACACCGGGGAGCTGTTTTTT

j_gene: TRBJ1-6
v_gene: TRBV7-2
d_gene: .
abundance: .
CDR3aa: CASSPFASSYNSPLHF
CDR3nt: TGTGCCAGCAGCCCCTTCGCGAGCTCCTATAATTCACCCCTCCACTTT

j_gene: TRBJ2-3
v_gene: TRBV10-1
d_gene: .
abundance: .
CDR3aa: CASSENGPGSITDTQYF
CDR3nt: TGCGCCAGCAGTGAGAATGGGCCAGGGTCGATCACAGATACGCAGTATTTT

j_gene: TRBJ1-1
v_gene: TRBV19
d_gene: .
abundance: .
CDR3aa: CASSIARKSRAFF
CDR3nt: TGTGCCAGTAGTATAGCCCGCAAGTCGCGAGCTTTCTTT

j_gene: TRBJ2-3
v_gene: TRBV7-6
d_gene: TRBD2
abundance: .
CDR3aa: CASSFYGGIADTQYF
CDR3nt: TGTGCCAGCAGCTTCTACGGGGGGATTGCAGATACGCAGTATTTT

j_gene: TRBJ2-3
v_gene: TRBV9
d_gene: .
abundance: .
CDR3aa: CASSARLTESTDTQYF
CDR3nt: TGTGCCAGCAGCGCGCGACTGACAGAAAGCACAGATACGCAGTATTTT

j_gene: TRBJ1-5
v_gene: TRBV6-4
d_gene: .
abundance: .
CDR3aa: CASSDFSGPDHNQPQHF
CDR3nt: TGTGCCAGCAGTGACTTCAGCGGCCCTGACCACAATCAGCCCCAGCATTTT

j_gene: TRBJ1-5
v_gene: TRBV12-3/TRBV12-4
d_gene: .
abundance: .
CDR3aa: CASSFSSNQPQHF
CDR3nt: TGTGCCAGCAGTTTTAGCAGCAATCAGCCCCAGCATTTT

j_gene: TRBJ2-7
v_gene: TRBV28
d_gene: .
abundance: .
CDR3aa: CASSFEDGLYEQYF
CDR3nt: TGTGCCAGCAGTTTTGAAGACGGACTCTACGAGCAGTACTTC

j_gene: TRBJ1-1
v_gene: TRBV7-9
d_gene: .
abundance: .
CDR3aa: CASSLGDRKNTEAFF
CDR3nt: TGTGCCAGCAGCTTGGGCGACAGGAAGAACACTGAAGCTTTCTTT

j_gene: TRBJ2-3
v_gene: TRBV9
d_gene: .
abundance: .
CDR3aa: CASSVVWGGATDTQYF
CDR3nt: TGTGCCAGCAGCGTAGTTTGGGGGGGGGCCACAGATACGCAGTATTTT

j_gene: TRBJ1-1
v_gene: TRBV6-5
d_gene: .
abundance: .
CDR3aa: CASSPREDTEAFF
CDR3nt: TGTGCCAGCAGCCCCAGGGAGGACACTGAAGCTTTCTTT

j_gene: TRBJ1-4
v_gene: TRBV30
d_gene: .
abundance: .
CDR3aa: CAWRWRGGATNEKLFF
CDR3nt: TGTGCCTGGAGGTGGAGGGGCGGAGCAACTAATGAAAAACTGTTTTTT

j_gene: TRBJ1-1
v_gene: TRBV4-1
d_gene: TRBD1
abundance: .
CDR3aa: CASSRGQGNAFF
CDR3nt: TGCGCCAGCAGCAGAGGACAGGGCAACGCTTTCTTT

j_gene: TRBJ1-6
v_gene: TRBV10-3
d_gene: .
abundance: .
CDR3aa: CAISERDIVSYNSPLHF
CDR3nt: TGTGCCATCAGTGAGCGGGACATCGTCTCCTATAATTCACCCCTCCACTTT

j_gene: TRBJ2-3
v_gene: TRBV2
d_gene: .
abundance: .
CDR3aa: CASGGRTGYTDTQYF
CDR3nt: TGTGCCAGCGGCGGAAGGACGGGATACACAGATACGCAGTATTTT

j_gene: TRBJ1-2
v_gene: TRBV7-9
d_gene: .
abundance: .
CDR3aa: CASSLAGVSGYTF
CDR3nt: TGTGCCAGCAGCTTAGCTGGAGTTTCTGGCTACACCTTC

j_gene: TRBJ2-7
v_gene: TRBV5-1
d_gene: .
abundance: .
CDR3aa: CASSEGMETYEQYF
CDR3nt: TGCGCCAGCAGCGAGGGTATGGAGACCTACGAGCAGTACTTC

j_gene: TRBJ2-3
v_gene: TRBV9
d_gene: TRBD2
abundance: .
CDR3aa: CASSPTPGGSTDTQYF
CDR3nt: TGTGCCAGCAGTCCCACCCCGGGGGGGAGCACAGATACGCAGTATTTT

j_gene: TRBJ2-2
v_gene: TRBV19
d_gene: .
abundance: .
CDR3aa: CASSIISTTGELFF
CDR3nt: TGTGCCAGTAGTATCATTAGCACCACCGGGGAGCTGTTTTTT

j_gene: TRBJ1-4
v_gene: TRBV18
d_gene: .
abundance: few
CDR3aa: CASSPYPGAVEKLFF
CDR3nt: TGTGCCAGCTCACCCTACCCAGGGGCGGTTGAAAAACTGTTTTTT

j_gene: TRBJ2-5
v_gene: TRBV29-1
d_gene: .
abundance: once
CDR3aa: CSVLTVQETQYF
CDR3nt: TGCAGCGTGTTGACAGTCCAAGAGACCCAGTACTTC

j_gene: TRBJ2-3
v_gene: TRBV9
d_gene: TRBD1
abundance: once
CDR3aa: CASSVGQGATDTQYF
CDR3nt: TGTGCCAGCAGCGTAGGACAGGGGGCAACAGATACGCAGTATTTT

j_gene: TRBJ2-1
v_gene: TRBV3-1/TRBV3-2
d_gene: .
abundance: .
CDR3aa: CASSEGRVMHEQFF
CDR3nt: TGTGCCAGCAGCGAGGGTAGGGTAATGCATGAGCAGTTCTTC